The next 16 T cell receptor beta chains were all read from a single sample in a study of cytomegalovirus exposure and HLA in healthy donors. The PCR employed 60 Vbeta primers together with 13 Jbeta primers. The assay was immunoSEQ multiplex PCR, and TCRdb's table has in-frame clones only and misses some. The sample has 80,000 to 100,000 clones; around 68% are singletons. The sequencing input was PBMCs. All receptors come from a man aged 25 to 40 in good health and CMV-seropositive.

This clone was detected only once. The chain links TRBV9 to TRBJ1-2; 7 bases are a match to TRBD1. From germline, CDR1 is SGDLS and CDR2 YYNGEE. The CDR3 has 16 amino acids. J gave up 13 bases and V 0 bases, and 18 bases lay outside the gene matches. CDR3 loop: CASSVAQDRGTDVVTF. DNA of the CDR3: TGTGCCAGCAGCGTAGCTCAAGATAGAGGGACAGACGTAGTCACCTTC.

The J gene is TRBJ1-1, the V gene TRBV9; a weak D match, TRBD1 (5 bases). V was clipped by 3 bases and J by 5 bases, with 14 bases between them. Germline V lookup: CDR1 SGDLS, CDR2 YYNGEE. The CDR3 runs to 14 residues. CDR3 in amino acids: CASSARTIGTEAFF. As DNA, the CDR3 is TGTGCCAGCAGCGCCCGGACAATCGGGACTGAAGCTTTCTTT.

CDR3 coding DNA: TGTGCCAGTAGTTTCAGGGGCTTTTCTGAGCAGTTCTTC. Encoded protein: CASSFRGFSEQFF. The chain has TRBV19 and TRBJ2-1; the D gene is possibly TRBD1 (6 bases). The CDR3 extends over 13 amino acids. V gave up 5 bases and J gave up 9 bases, with 14 bases separating them. Germline loops: CDR1 LNHDA, CDR2 SQIVND (reference sequence).

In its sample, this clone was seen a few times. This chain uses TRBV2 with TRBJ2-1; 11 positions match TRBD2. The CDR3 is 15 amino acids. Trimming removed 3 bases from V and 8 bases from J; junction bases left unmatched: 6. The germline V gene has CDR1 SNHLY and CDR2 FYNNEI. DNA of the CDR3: TGTGCCAGCAGTGAGCTACTAGCGGGAGCTTATGAGCAGTTCTTC. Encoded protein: CASSELLAGAYEQFF.

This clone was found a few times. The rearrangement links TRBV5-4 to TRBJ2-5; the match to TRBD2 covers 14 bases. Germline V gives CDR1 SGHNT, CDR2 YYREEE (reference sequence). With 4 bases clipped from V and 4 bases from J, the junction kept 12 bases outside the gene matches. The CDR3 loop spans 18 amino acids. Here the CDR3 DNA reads TGTGCCAGCAGCCCCACCGGGACTAGCGGGAGTATGGCAGAGACCCAGTACTTC. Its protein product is CASSPTGTSGSMAETQYF.

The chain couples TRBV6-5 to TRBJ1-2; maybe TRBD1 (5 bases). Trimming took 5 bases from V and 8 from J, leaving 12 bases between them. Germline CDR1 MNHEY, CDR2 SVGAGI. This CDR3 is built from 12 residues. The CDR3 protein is CASSDGGVGYTF. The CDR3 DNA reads TGTGCCAGCAGTGACGGGGGTGTGGGCTACACCTTC.

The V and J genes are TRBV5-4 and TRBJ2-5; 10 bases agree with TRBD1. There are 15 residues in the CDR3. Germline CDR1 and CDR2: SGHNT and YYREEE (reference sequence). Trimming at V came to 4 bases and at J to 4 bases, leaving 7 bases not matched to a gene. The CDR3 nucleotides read TGTGCCAGCAGCAACCCGACAGGGGGCGTAGAGACCCAGTACTTC. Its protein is CASSNPTGGVETQYF.

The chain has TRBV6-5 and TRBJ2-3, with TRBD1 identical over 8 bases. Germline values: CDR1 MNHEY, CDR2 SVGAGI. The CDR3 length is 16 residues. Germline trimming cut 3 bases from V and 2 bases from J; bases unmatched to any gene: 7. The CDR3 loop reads CASSYGTGPSTDTQYF. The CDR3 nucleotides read TGTGCCAGCAGTTATGGGACAGGCCCCTCCACAGATACGCAGTATTTT.

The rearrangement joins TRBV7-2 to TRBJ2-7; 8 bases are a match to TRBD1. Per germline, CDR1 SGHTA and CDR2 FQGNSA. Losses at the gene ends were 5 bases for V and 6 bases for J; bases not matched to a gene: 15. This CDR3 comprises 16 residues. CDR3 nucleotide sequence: TGTGCCAGCAGCCTTGAGTTCTCCAGGGGGCGTCTCGAGCAGTACTTC. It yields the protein CASSLEFSRGRLEQYF.

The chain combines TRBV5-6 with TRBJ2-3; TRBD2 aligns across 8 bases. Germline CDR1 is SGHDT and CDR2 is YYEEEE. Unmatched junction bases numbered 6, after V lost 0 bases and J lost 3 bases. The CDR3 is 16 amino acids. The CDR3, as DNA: TGTGCCAGCAGCTTGGGGACGGGGGGGCCGACAGATACGCAGTATTTT. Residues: CASSLGTGGPTDTQYF.

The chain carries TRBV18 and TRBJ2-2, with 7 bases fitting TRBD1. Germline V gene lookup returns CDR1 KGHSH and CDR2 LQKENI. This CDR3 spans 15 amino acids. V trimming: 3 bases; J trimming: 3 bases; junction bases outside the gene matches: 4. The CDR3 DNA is TGTGCCAGCTCACCCCGGGACAGAGACACCGGGGAGCTGTTTTTT. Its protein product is CASSPRDRDTGELFF.

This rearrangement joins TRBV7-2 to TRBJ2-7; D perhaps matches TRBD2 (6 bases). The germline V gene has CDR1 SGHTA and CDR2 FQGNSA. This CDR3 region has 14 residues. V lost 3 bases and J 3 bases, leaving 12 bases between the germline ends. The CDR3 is CASSFRGVGYEQYF. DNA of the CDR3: TGTGCCAGCAGCTTTCGCGGGGTGGGCTACGAGCAGTACTTC.

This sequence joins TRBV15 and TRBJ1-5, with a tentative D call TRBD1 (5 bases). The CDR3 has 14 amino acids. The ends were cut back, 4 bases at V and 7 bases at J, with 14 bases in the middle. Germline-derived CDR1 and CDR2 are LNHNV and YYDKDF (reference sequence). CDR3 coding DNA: TGTGCCACCAGCACCCGGCAGGGCAGGCAGCCCCAGCATTTT. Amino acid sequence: CATSTRQGRQPQHF.

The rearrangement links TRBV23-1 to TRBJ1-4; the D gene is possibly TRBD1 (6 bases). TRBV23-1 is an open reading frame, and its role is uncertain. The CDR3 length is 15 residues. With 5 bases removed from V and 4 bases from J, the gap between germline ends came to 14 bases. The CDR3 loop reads CASSKRQVDNEKLFF. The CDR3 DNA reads TGCGCCAGCAGTAAGAGACAGGTGGATAATGAAAAACTGTTTTTT.

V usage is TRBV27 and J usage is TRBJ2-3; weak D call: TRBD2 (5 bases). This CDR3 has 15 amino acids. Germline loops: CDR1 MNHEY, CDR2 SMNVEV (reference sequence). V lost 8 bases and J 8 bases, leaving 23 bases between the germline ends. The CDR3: CASSPLDPQRGTQYF. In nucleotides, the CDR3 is TGTGCCAGCTCCCCCCTGGACCCACAACGGGGTACGCAGTATTTT.

CDR3 amino acids: CASADNYEQYF. DNA of the CDR3: TGTGCCAGCGCCGACAACTACGAGCAGTACTTC. The V and J genes are TRBV28 and TRBJ2-7; the D is unclear. Trimming left V 8 bases short and J 3 bases short, with 8 bases between. Germline CDR1 is MDHEN and CDR2 is SYDVKM. The CDR3 length is 11 residues.